This TCR beta chain was captured by sequencing in a study of cytomegalovirus exposure and HLA in healthy donors. Whole-study results and caveats: Later analysis suggested most CMV-associated TCR beta chains were HLA-restricted. Most likely, a cluster of highly shared sequence variants arose as a sequencing artifact. According to an earlier analysis, most TCR beta V segments yielded productive rearrangements about 90% or about 30% of the time.

V was pared by 0 bases and J by 9 bases, with 4 bases of the junction left unmatched. The length of the CDR3 is 15 residues. The V gene's germline CDR1 is SGHRS and CDR2 YFSETQ. As regards this clone: Its antigen is unidentified.

Primers: 60 Vbeta forward and 13 Jbeta reverse. Profiled with immunoSEQ multiplex PCR; TCRdb holds only in-frame clones, not every one. Of 150,000 to 200,000 clones in the sample, about 80% are singletons; the top ten hold around 7.2%. This TCR came from a man in his thirties or forties in good health and CMV-seropositive. The sample was PBMCs. This chain connects TRBV5-1 to TRBJ2-7; 15 nucleotides agree with TRBD2. In DNA form, the CDR3 reads TGCGCCAGCAGCTTGGACCCGGGACTAGCGGGAGGGCAGTACTTC. This gives the protein CASSLDPGLAGGQYF.